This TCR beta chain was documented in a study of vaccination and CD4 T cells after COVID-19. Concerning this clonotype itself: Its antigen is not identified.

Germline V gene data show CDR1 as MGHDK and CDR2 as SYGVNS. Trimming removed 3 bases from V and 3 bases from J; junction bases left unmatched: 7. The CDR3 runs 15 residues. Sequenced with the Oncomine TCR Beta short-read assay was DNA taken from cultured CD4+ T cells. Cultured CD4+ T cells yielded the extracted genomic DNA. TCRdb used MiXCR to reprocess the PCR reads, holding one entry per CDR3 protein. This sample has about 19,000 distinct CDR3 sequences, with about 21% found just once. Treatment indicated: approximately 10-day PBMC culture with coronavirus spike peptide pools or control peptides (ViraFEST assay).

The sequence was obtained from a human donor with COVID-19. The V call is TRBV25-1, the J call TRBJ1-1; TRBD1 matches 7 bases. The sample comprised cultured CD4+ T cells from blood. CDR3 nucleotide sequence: TGTGCCAGCAGTGAGCGACAGGGCTTAGACACTGAAGCTTTCTTT. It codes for CASSERQGLDTEAFF. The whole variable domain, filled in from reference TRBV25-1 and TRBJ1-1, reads EADIYQTPRYLVIGTGKKITLECSQTMGHDKMYWYQQDPGMELHLIHYSYGVNSTEKGDLSSESTVSRIRTEHFPLTLESARPSHTSQYLCASSERQGLDTEAFFGQGTRLTVV.